This is a list of T cell receptor beta chains from one sample in a study of vaccination and CD4 T cells after COVID-19. Their target antigens are unknown. Each CDR3 protein gets one entry after TCRdb re-called the PCR reads with MiXCR. This sample has 20,000 to 30,000 distinct CDR3 sequences, with approximately 28% found just once. The source material was CD4+ T cells from blood, cultured in vitro, sampled about 7 months after SARS-CoV-2 vaccination. These receptors came from a human donor who had recovered from COVID-19. CDR3s include the opening cysteine and the closing phenylalanine or tryptophan. Fields, in order: J gene, D gene, clone size, V gene, CDR3 DNA, CDR3 protein. The D gene is left open where the match is weak. Clone size is not always given. Where it is, it says once, few, many or a class for expanded clones.

TRBJ1-1,NA,NA,TRBV30,TGTGCCTGGACCCCGAGGGAAGGCACTGAAGCTTTCTTT,CAWTPREGTEAFF
TRBJ1-1,NA,few,TRBV6-1,TGTGCCAGCAGTGAAGGAGCAGGGACGAACACTGAAGCTTTCTTT,CASSEGAGTNTEAFF
TRBJ2-1,TRBD2,NA,TRBV7-9,TGTGCCAGCAGCTCGGGACTAGCGGACTACAATGAGCAGTTCTTC,CASSSGLADYNEQFF
TRBJ2-1,TRBD1,NA,TRBV7-2,TGTGCCAGCGAACAGGGGGTAATCTACAATGAGCAGTTCTTC,CASEQGVIYNEQFF
TRBJ1-2,NA,NA,TRBV28,TGTGCCAGCAGTTCCACCTTTGGACGTGCTAACTATGGCTACACCTTC,CASSSTFGRANYGYTF
TRBJ1-5,TRBD1,few,TRBV18,TGTGCCAGCTCAGTACAGGGGCAGGATCAGCCCCAGCATTTT,CASSVQGQDQPQHF
TRBJ1-2,NA,NA,TRBV4-1,TGCGCCAGCAGCCAAGCCATTCAATACCGGGGTTACTATGGCTACACCTTC,CASSQAIQYRGYYGYTF
TRBJ2-5,TRBD1,NA,TRBV18,TGTGCCAGCTCACCAGCGCAGGGGGCGGGAGAGACCCAGTACTTC,CASSPAQGAGETQYF
TRBJ1-5,NA,NA,TRBV19,TGTGCCAGCAAGTTAAGAAATCAGCCCCAGCATTTT,CASKLRNQPQHF
TRBJ2-3,NA,few,TRBV20-1,TGCAGTGCTAGACCCACTTTGTGGACAGATACGCAGTATTTT,CSARPTLWTDTQYF
TRBJ1-2,NA,NA,TRBV12-3/TRBV12-4,TGTGCCAGCAGCCTGGACCCCCTAAGCCATGGCTACACCTTC,CASSLDPLSHGYTF
TRBJ2-5,NA,few,TRBV6-5,TGTGCCAGCAGTTACGGGGGGAGCTCTCAAGAGACCCAGTACTTC,CASSYGGSSQETQYF
TRBJ2-5,TRBD1,NA,TRBV4-1,TGCGCCAGCAGCCAAGAGGGGGCAGGGGGCCCCCAATTGAAGACCCAGTACTTC,CASSQEGAGGPQLKTQYF
TRBJ2-3,NA,few,TRBV7-8,TGTGCCAGCACTAAGCGGTCTAGCACAGATACGCAGTATTTT,CASTKRSSTDTQYF
TRBJ2-5,NA,NA,TRBV20-1,TGCAGTGCCACACCGACAGGTGACCAAGAGACCCAGTACTTC,CSATPTGDQETQYF
TRBJ2-7,NA,NA,TRBV24-1,TGTGCCACCAGTGAGGAGAGGGGCTACGAGCAGTACTTC,CATSEERGYEQYF
TRBJ2-7,TRBD2,NA,TRBV20-1,TGCAGTGCTAGGGGTAGCGGGAGATCGTCCTACGAGCAGTACTTC,CSARGSGRSSYEQYF
TRBJ1-5,TRBD1,NA,TRBV6-1,TGTGCCAGCAGTCCTCACGGTCGACAGGGGGCTATTCAGCCCCAGCATTTT,CASSPHGRQGAIQPQHF
TRBJ2-7,NA,medium-sized,TRBV7-2,TGTGCCAGCAAGGCTTTACCCTTAGCGGATTACGAGCAGTACTTC,CASKALPLADYEQYF
TRBJ1-1,NA,NA,TRBV6-5,TGTGCCAGCAGTTACTCCACGGGGGGGGGGACTGAAGCTTTCTTT,CASSYSTGGGTEAFF
TRBJ2-7,NA,few,TRBV15,TGTGCCACCAGCAGAATCGCCCAGCGCCACGAGCAGTACTTC,CATSRIAQRHEQYF
TRBJ1-6,TRBD1,NA,TRBV6-1,TGTGCCACAGACCAACAGGGGGGACGATCACCCCTCCACTTT,CATDQQGGRSPLHF
TRBJ2-1,NA,NA,TRBV6-4,TGTGCCAGCAGTAGACTGGCGGGATACAATGAGCAGTTCTTC,CASSRLAGYNEQFF
TRBJ2-1,NA,NA,TRBV5-4,TGTGCCAGCAGCCCCGGGAGCCTTATCAATGAGCAGTTCTTC,CASSPGSLINEQFF
TRBJ2-5,NA,NA,TRBV4-1,TGCGCCAGCAGCCTGATACCTTCGGAGACCCAGTACTTC,CASSLIPSETQYF
TRBJ2-1,NA,NA,TRBV28,TGTGCCAGCATTAGGTCAGGGCCCCTTTTCAATGAGCAGTTCTTC,CASIRSGPLFNEQFF
TRBJ2-7,NA,NA,TRBV28,TGTGCCGAAAGCACGTCCAGGGAGTCCTACGAGCAGTACTTC,CAESTSRESYEQYF
TRBJ2-1,NA,NA,TRBV5-4,TGTGCCAGCAGTCGGGCCGCCGGAGTACTGAACAATGAGCAGTTCTTC,CASSRAAGVLNNEQFF
TRBJ1-2,NA,NA,TRBV10-3,TGTGCCATCAGCTTTGCAAGTTCGGGGTTAGATGGCTACACCTTC,CAISFASSGLDGYTF
TRBJ2-7,TRBD1,few,TRBV7-9,TGTGCCAGCAGCTCCGACAGGGTAGGGTTCTACGAGCAGTACTTC,CASSSDRVGFYEQYF
TRBJ1-2,NA,NA,TRBV20-1,TGCAGTGCTAGCGCGGGACCGCCACAGGGCTACACCTTC,CSASAGPPQGYTF
TRBJ2-3,NA,NA,TRBV2,TGTGCCAGCAGTGAGGGGGCAGGTACGCAGTATTTT,CASSEGAGTQYF
TRBJ1-2,NA,NA,TRBV5-4,TGTGCCAGCAGCGACTCCAGGGGCGGCTACACCTTC,CASSDSRGGYTF
TRBJ1-1,NA,NA,TRBV20-1,TGCAGTGCTACCCTCCCGGGGCGTTTAACTGAAGCTTTCTTT,CSATLPGRLTEAFF
TRBJ2-7,NA,NA,TRBV6-2/TRBV6-3,TGTGCCAGCAGTTACGGGGGGGCAGGGCGCCCCCCCTACGAGCAGTACTTC,CASSYGGAGRPPYEQYF
TRBJ2-1,NA,NA,TRBV7-2,TGTGCCAGCAGCTTAGTAGACGGCTATGAGCAGTTCTTC,CASSLVDGYEQFF
TRBJ2-1,NA,NA,TRBV4-2,TGTGCCAGCAGCCAAGAACTGCGGACCCACAATGAGCAGTTCTTC,CASSQELRTHNEQFF